The 18 T cell receptor beta chains presented below share a single source sample, sequenced in a study of human T cells and chemical hapten exposure. Time point meaning: patch test 2, 6 weeks after DPC sensitization. Noted treatment: therapeutic diphenylcyclopropenone sensitization with weekly scalp DPC. TCRdb analysed the RACE reads with MiXCR anew, one entry per CDR3 protein. The sample records about 69,000 distinct CDR3 sequences, 10% being singletons. Sample: whole blood, taken in connection with sensitization to the hapten diphenylcyclopropenone (DPC). These receptors came from a woman in her forties or fifties with alopecia areata. Some clones in this sample may be carry-over from other donors' samples.

This clonotype turned up a few times. The chain links TRBV20-1 to TRBJ1-1; D is undetermined. The CDR3 covers 11 residues. The germline gives CDR1 DFQATT, CDR2 SNEGSKA (reference sequence). Trimming took 0 bases from V and 3 from J, leaving 2 bases between them. In DNA, the CDR3 is TGCAGTGCTAGAGAGGACACTGAAGCTTTCTTT. Amino acids: CSAREDTEAFF.

The table lists this clonotype with many counts. This sequence joins TRBV7-2 and TRBJ2-1; D is perhaps TRBD2 (7 bases). V was pared by 3 bases and J by 0 bases, with 12 bases between. The germline gives CDR1 SGHTA, CDR2 FQGNSA. This CDR3 region has 16 residues. The CDR3 sequence is CASSLGGPSSYNEQFF. The CDR3 nucleotides read TGTGCCAGCAGCTTGGGGGGGCCCAGCTCCTACAATGAGCAGTTCTTC.

In its sample, this clonotype was seen a few times. The chain uses TRBV6-6 and TRBJ2-1; TRBD2 is a possible D gene (5 bases). From germline, CDR1 is MNHNY and CDR2 SVGAGI (reference sequence). The CDR3 length is 15 residues. V was shortened by 7 bases and J by 0 bases, with 13 bases between the two germline ends. The CDR3 here is CASTTRDSSYNEQFF. In DNA, the CDR3 is TGTGCCAGCACCACGAGGGATAGCTCCTACAATGAGCAGTTCTTC.

This chain connects TRBV29-1 to TRBJ1-2; the D is unclear. V dropped 1 base and J dropped 4 bases, with 7 bases sitting between them. The length of the CDR3 is 12 residues. CDR1 is SQVTM and CDR2 is ANQGSEA in the germline V gene. Here the CDR3 reads CSVEVRSYGYTF. The CDR3 bases are TGCAGCGTTGAAGTCCGGAGCTATGGCTACACCTTC.

This clonotype was picked up many times. The genes are TRBV3-1 and TRBJ2-1; perhaps TRBD2 as D (7 bases). CDR1 is LGHDT and CDR2 is YNNKEL in the germline V gene (reference sequence). Trimming took 7 bases from V and 5 from J, leaving 18 bases between them. This CDR3 has 15 amino acids. This chain's CDR3 is CASTWGGVADNEQFF. The CDR3, as DNA: TGTGCCAGCACCTGGGGGGGCGTAGCGGACAATGAGCAGTTCTTC.

The rearrangement links TRBV19 to TRBJ2-7; 9 nucleotides match TRBD1. The CDR3 sequence is 13 residues long. V lost 10 bases, J lost 6 bases, and 10 bases stayed unmatched. CDR1 and CDR2 from the germline V gene are LNHDA and SQIVND (reference sequence). The CDR3 nucleotides read TGTGCCACCTCCCGGGACAGGGTGTCCGAGCAGTACTTC. The encoded protein is CATSRDRVSEQYF.

This clonotype has just a few counts. The V and J genes are TRBV9 and TRBJ2-2, with TRBD2 matching 8 bases. V gave up 6 bases and J gave up 2 bases; unmatched junction bases: 3. Germline V lookup: CDR1 SGDLS, CDR2 YYNGEE. The CDR3 sequence is 14 residues long. CDR3 DNA sequence: TGTGCCAGCATCACTAGCGGAAACACCGGGGAGCTGTTTTTT. Translation: CASITSGNTGELFF.

This clonotype was observed many times. This chain joins TRBV5-1 and TRBJ2-3; D unclear. Germline values: CDR1 SGHRS, CDR2 YFSETQ. CDR3 length: 11 amino acids. Between the trimmed V and J ends, which lost 2 bases and 5 bases, there was a span of 3 bases. Here the CDR3 DNA reads TGCGCCAGCAGCTTAAGAGATACGCAGTATTTT. Translating gives CASSLRDTQYF. Drawing the rest from reference TRBV5-1 and TRBJ2-3, the complete variable domain is KAGVTQTPRYLIKTRGQQVTLSCSPISGHRSVSWYQQTPGQGLQFLFEYFSETQRNKGNFPGRFSGRQFSNSRSEMNVSTLELGDSALYLCASSLRDTQYFGPGTRLTVL.

This clonotype occurred many times. This chain links TRBV9 with TRBJ2-3; TRBD2 is a possible D gene (6 bases). CDR3 length: 13 residues. V dropped 7 bases and J dropped 4 bases, with 13 bases sitting between them. Germline assignment: CDR1 SGDLS and CDR2 YYNGEE. The DNA for the CDR3 is TGTGCCAGCGCTCGAACGGGGGCAGATACGCAGTATTTT. Amino acids: CASARTGADTQYF.

This clonotype came up a few times. The CDR3 nucleotides are TGTGCCAGCATTCTTGGGGGTGGGTTTATCAATGAGCAGTTCTTC. As protein: CASILGGGFINEQFF. V usage is TRBV7-9 and J usage is TRBJ2-1; D tentatively reads TRBD1 or TRBD2 (5 bases each). Germline V gene lookup returns CDR1 SEHNR and CDR2 FQNEAQ (reference sequence). Trimming shortened V by 7 bases and J by 6 bases, and 19 bases separated the two germline ends. This CDR3 comprises 15 residues.

This clonotype was counted many times. V gene TRBV5-1 combines with J gene TRBJ2-2; 7 nucleotides line up with TRBD1. V was pared by 1 base and J by 4 bases, with 4 bases of the junction left unmatched. In germline, CDR1 is SGHRS, CDR2 YFSETQ. The CDR3 contains 15 residues. CDR3 in amino acids: CASSLTGEITGELFF. For the CDR3, the DNA is TGCGCCAGCAGCTTGACAGGGGAGATCACCGGGGAGCTGTTTTTT.

In this sample, this clonotype turned up many times. V is TRBV9 and J is TRBJ2-7; no clear D gene. The CDR3 is made up of 14 amino acids. Between the trimmed V and J ends, which lost 2 bases and 2 bases, there was a span of 11 bases. Germline V gene sequence: CDR1 SGDLS, CDR2 YYNGEE. The CDR3 nucleotides are TGTGCCAGCAGCGTTGATGACACACCCTACGAGCAGTACTTC. Amino acid sequence: CASSVDDTPYEQYF.

This clonotype was detected many times. J is TRBJ2-7 and V is TRBV5-1, with D possibly called TRBD1 or TRBD2 (6 bases each). In germline, CDR1 is SGHRS, CDR2 YFSETQ. Trimming stripped 4 bases from V and 7 bases from J, with 24 bases between. The CDR3 is 16 amino acids. The CDR3 sequence: CASSIGQFDYAGEQYF. The CDR3 nucleotides read TGCGCCAGCAGCATTGGACAGTTCGACTATGCGGGGGAGCAGTACTTC.

This clonotype was seen ten or more times. The rearrangement joins TRBV7-3 to TRBJ1-1; possibly TRBD1 for D (6 bases). V was cut by 2 bases and J by 1 base, with 8 bases left in between. CDR1 SGHTA and CDR2 FQGTGA come from the germline V gene. The CDR3 totals 14 residues. The CDR3 is CASSLAGANTEAFF. CDR3 sequence (DNA): TGTGCCAGCAGCTTAGCAGGGGCGAACACTGAAGCTTTCTTT.

This clonotype was counted a few times. The chain joins TRBV18 to TRBJ2-3; no definite D call. V was shortened by 4 bases and J by 5 bases, with 10 bases between the two germline ends. This CDR3 contains 13 residues. Germline CDR1 reads KGHSH; CDR2 reads LQKENI. CDR3 sequence (DNA): TGTGCCAGCTCACTCGGCAGAGGAGATACGCAGTATTTT. Translated: CASSLGRGDTQYF.

This clonotype occurred a few times. This chain uses TRBV19 with TRBJ2-5; perhaps TRBD1 as D (5 bases). CDR3 length: 14 residues. V shed 3 bases and J shed 1 base, with 9 bases lying between them. The germline V gene has CDR1 LNHDA and CDR2 SQIVND (reference sequence). The CDR3 region has the DNA TGTGCCAGTAGTATTGACAGCTCCCAAGAGACCCAGTACTTC. Encoded protein: CASSIDSSQETQYF.

This chain joins TRBV7-2 and TRBJ1-1; D uncertain. The CDR3 covers 13 residues. CDR1 is SGHTA, CDR2 FQGNSA, per germline. V was pared by 1 base and J by 10 bases, with 13 bases between. Here the CDR3 reads CASSLELGSRAFF. DNA of the CDR3: TGTGCCAGCAGCTTAGAGCTGGGTTCGCGAGCTTTCTTT.

There are many counts of this clonotype. The V gene is TRBV3-1, the J gene TRBJ2-3; 9 bases match TRBD2. There are 15 residues in the CDR3. Germline V gene sequence: CDR1 LGHDT, CDR2 YNNKEL (reference sequence). V dropped 1 base and J dropped 3; count of bases not matched to a gene: 2. The CDR3 DNA reads TGTGCCAGCAGCCAAGCTAGCGGGACAACAGATACGCAGTATTTT. Its translation: CASSQASGTTDTQYF.